The rows below give T cell receptor beta chains drawn from one sample of a study of T cell responses to AZD1222 COVID-19 vaccine. The protocol was immunoSEQ multiplex PCR, while the TCRdb copy is restricted to in-frame clones and leaves out a portion. In the table there are some 150,000 clones, 88% of which are singletons. This material consisted of peripheral blood, taken 28 days after the second AZD1222 dose. The receptors originated from an adult who received the AZD1222 COVID-19 vaccine. The CDR3 runs from the conserved cysteine through the conserved F or W. The order of the fields is D gene, V gene, clone size, J gene, CDR3 protein, CDR3 DNA. D genes are given only for firm matches. Only part of the rows carry a size: once, few, many, or a class if the clone is expanded.

D gene: .; V gene: TRBV3-1/TRBV3-2; clone size: .; J gene: TRBJ1-2; CDR3 protein: CASSPRGLMDGYTF; CDR3 DNA: TGTGCCAGCAGCCCCCGGGGCCTTATGGATGGCTACACCTTC
D gene: .; V gene: TRBV11-2; clone size: .; J gene: TRBJ2-1; CDR3 protein: CASSLGNEQFF; CDR3 DNA: TGTGCCAGCAGCTTAGGTAATGAGCAGTTCTTC
D gene: .; V gene: TRBV28; clone size: .; J gene: TRBJ1-5; CDR3 protein: CASSSGMVQPQHF; CDR3 DNA: TGTGCCAGCAGTTCTGGGATGGTACAGCCCCAGCATTTT
D gene: TRBD1; V gene: TRBV19; clone size: .; J gene: TRBJ2-3; CDR3 protein: CASGQGLGTDTQYF; CDR3 DNA: TGTGCCAGCGGACAGGGGCTGGGCACAGATACGCAGTATTTT
D gene: .; V gene: TRBV5-1; clone size: .; J gene: TRBJ2-7; CDR3 protein: CASSLGGTSNYEQYF; CDR3 DNA: TGCGCCAGCAGCTTGGGCGGCACGTCGAACTACGAGCAGTACTTC
D gene: .; V gene: TRBV4-2; clone size: .; J gene: TRBJ1-3; CDR3 protein: CASSHLGASSGNTIYF; CDR3 DNA: TGTGCCAGCAGCCACCTGGGGGCGAGCTCTGGAAACACCATATATTTT
D gene: .; V gene: TRBV7-2; clone size: .; J gene: TRBJ2-5; CDR3 protein: CASSDHIGSQETQYF; CDR3 DNA: TGTGCCAGCAGCGATCATATAGGTTCCCAAGAGACCCAGTACTTC
D gene: TRBD2; V gene: TRBV7-3; clone size: .; J gene: TRBJ2-2; CDR3 protein: CASSPRGLNTGELFF; CDR3 DNA: TGTGCCAGCAGCCCGCGGGGGTTGAACACCGGGGAGCTGTTTTTT
D gene: .; V gene: TRBV7-8; clone size: .; J gene: TRBJ1-5; CDR3 protein: CASSRSDGEPQHF; CDR3 DNA: TGTGCCAGCAGCCGTTCGGATGGCGAACCCCAGCATTTT
D gene: .; V gene: TRBV3-1/TRBV3-2; clone size: .; J gene: TRBJ1-2; CDR3 protein: CASSHLGEGIYGYTF; CDR3 DNA: TGTGCCAGCAGCCACCTAGGAGAGGGGATCTATGGCTACACCTTC
D gene: .; V gene: TRBV12-3/TRBV12-4; clone size: .; J gene: TRBJ1-2; CDR3 protein: CASRSDKFYGYTF; CDR3 DNA: TGTGCCAGCAGGAGTGACAAATTCTATGGCTACACCTTC
D gene: .; V gene: TRBV21-1; clone size: .; J gene: TRBJ1-1; CDR3 protein: CASSKLVCGGGRAFF; CDR3 DNA: TGTGCCAGCAGCAAGTTGGTCTGTGGAGGGGGCCGAGCTTTCTTT
D gene: .; V gene: TRBV5-1; clone size: .; J gene: TRBJ2-1; CDR3 protein: CASSLLEGSYNEQFF; CDR3 DNA: TGCGCCAGCAGCTTGCTTGAGGGCTCCTACAATGAGCAGTTCTTC
D gene: TRBD1; V gene: TRBV5-4; clone size: .; J gene: TRBJ2-1; CDR3 protein: CASSSGGANYNEQFF; CDR3 DNA: TGTGCCAGCAGCTCAGGGGGCGCCAACTACAATGAGCAGTTCTTC
D gene: .; V gene: TRBV7-9; clone size: .; J gene: TRBJ2-2; CDR3 protein: CASSLKSDTGELFF; CDR3 DNA: TGTGCCAGCAGCTTGAAGAGCGACACCGGGGAGCTGTTTTTT
D gene: TRBD2; V gene: TRBV28; clone size: few; J gene: TRBJ2-1; CDR3 protein: CAVAGGFDNEQFF; CDR3 DNA: TGTGCCGTGGCGGGGGGGTTCGACAATGAGCAGTTCTTC
D gene: .; V gene: TRBV5-1; clone size: .; J gene: TRBJ2-7; CDR3 protein: CASSLRGEQYF; CDR3 DNA: TGCGCCAGCAGCTTGCGGGGCGAGCAGTACTTC
D gene: .; V gene: TRBV21-1; clone size: .; J gene: TRBJ2-1; CDR3 protein: CASSKVRREQFF; CDR3 DNA: TGTGCCAGCAGCAAAGTTCGGCGGGAGCAGTTCTTC
D gene: TRBD2; V gene: TRBV9; clone size: few; J gene: TRBJ2-7; CDR3 protein: CASSVEGSGGTYEQYF; CDR3 DNA: TGTGCCAGCAGCGTAGAGGGTAGCGGGGGCACCTACGAGCAGTACTTC
D gene: TRBD1; V gene: TRBV10-1; clone size: .; J gene: TRBJ2-7; CDR3 protein: CASSHGTGAEQYF; CDR3 DNA: TGCGCCAGCAGCCACGGGACAGGGGCCGAGCAGTACTTC
D gene: .; V gene: TRBV7-9; clone size: once; J gene: TRBJ1-2; CDR3 protein: CASSLNSARGYTF; CDR3 DNA: TGTGCCAGCAGCTTAAATTCGGCTCGGGGCTACACCTTC
D gene: .; V gene: TRBV7-9; clone size: once; J gene: TRBJ1-1; CDR3 protein: CASSSPGRGTEAFF; CDR3 DNA: TGTGCCAGCAGCTCGCCTGGGCGGGGCACTGAAGCTTTCTTT
D gene: .; V gene: TRBV18; clone size: .; J gene: TRBJ1-2; CDR3 protein: CASSPPQGPTGGYTF; CDR3 DNA: TGTGCCAGCTCACCACCCCAGGGCCCTACGGGGGGCTACACCTTC
D gene: .; V gene: TRBV28; clone size: .; J gene: TRBJ1-1; CDR3 protein: CASSSPPATNTEAFF; CDR3 DNA: TGTGCCAGCAGTTCCCCGCCGGCAACGAACACTGAAGCTTTCTTT
D gene: .; V gene: TRBV2; clone size: .; J gene: TRBJ1-2; CDR3 protein: CASSEVSQGYGYTF; CDR3 DNA: TGTGCCAGCAGTGAAGTGTCGCAGGGCTATGGCTACACCTTC
D gene: .; V gene: TRBV6-6; clone size: .; J gene: TRBJ2-4; CDR3 protein: CASIIGTRSPHYIQYF; CDR3 DNA: TGTGCCAGCATCATCGGGACGCGCAGCCCTCACTACATTCAGTACTTC
D gene: TRBD1; V gene: TRBV5-5; clone size: .; J gene: TRBJ1-2; CDR3 protein: CASSPEGQDGGYTF; CDR3 DNA: TGTGCCAGCAGCCCCGAGGGACAGGACGGTGGCTACACCTTC
D gene: .; V gene: TRBV7-2; clone size: .; J gene: TRBJ1-1; CDR3 protein: CASSQGRMNTEAFF; CDR3 DNA: TGTGCCAGCAGCCAGGGGCGCATGAACACTGAAGCTTTCTTT
D gene: .; V gene: TRBV15; clone size: .; J gene: TRBJ2-3; CDR3 protein: CATSRDENTDTQYF; CDR3 DNA: TGTGCCACCAGCAGAGATGAAAACACAGATACGCAGTATTTT
D gene: .; V gene: TRBV6-2/TRBV6-3; clone size: .; J gene: TRBJ2-3; CDR3 protein: CASSYEARLTDTQYF; CDR3 DNA: TGTGCCAGCAGTTACGAAGCCCGGCTCACAGATACGCAGTATTTT
D gene: TRBD1; V gene: TRBV7-9; clone size: .; J gene: TRBJ2-7; CDR3 protein: CASSPAGTVAYEQYF; CDR3 DNA: TGTGCCAGCAGCCCCGCCGGGACAGTAGCCTACGAGCAGTACTTC
D gene: TRBD1; V gene: TRBV9; clone size: .; J gene: TRBJ1-4; CDR3 protein: CASSVQGGAFEKLFF; CDR3 DNA: TGTGCCAGCAGCGTTCAAGGGGGCGCATTTGAAAAACTGTTTTTT
D gene: TRBD1; V gene: TRBV7-9; clone size: .; J gene: TRBJ1-1; CDR3 protein: CASSLVGQGRDEAFF; CDR3 DNA: TGTGCCAGCAGCTTAGTGGGACAGGGTCGCGATGAAGCTTTCTTT
D gene: TRBD2; V gene: TRBV15; clone size: .; J gene: TRBJ2-1; CDR3 protein: CATSRNVAGDDEQFF; CDR3 DNA: TGTGCCACCAGCAGAAACGTAGCGGGAGATGATGAGCAGTTCTTC
D gene: .; V gene: TRBV7-2; clone size: .; J gene: TRBJ2-7; CDR3 protein: CASSLLGQDPYEQYF; CDR3 DNA: TGTGCCAGCAGCTTATTAGGGCAGGACCCCTACGAGCAGTACTTC
D gene: .; V gene: TRBV30; clone size: .; J gene: TRBJ2-1; CDR3 protein: CAWSPLSLEQFF; CDR3 DNA: TGTGCCTGGAGTCCCTTAAGCCTAGAGCAGTTCTTC
D gene: .; V gene: TRBV21-1; clone size: .; J gene: TRBJ2-7; CDR3 protein: CASSKRGAVFSYEQYF; CDR3 DNA: TGTGCCAGCAGCAAACGAGGGGCGGTATTCTCCTACGAGCAGTACTTC
D gene: .; V gene: TRBV6-2/TRBV6-3; clone size: .; J gene: TRBJ1-2; CDR3 protein: CASSLPGIYTGYTF; CDR3 DNA: TGTGCCAGCAGCCTGCCGGGGATCTACACAGGCTACACCTTC
D gene: TRBD1; V gene: TRBV28; clone size: .; J gene: TRBJ2-7; CDR3 protein: CASNPQGIYEQYF; CDR3 DNA: TGTGCCAGCAACCCACAGGGGATCTACGAGCAGTACTTC
D gene: TRBD2; V gene: TRBV6-5; clone size: .; J gene: TRBJ2-4; CDR3 protein: CASSRSREGNIQYF; CDR3 DNA: TGTGCCAGCAGTAGATCCCGGGAGGGGAACATTCAGTACTTC
D gene: TRBD1; V gene: TRBV7-9; clone size: .; J gene: TRBJ2-7; CDR3 protein: CASSLRGQGFYEQYF; CDR3 DNA: TGTGCCAGCAGCTTACGGGGACAGGGATTTTACGAGCAGTACTTC
D gene: .; V gene: TRBV6-5; clone size: .; J gene: TRBJ2-7; CDR3 protein: CASSYSIPPPSYEQYF; CDR3 DNA: TGTGCCAGCAGTTACTCGATCCCTCCTCCTTCCTACGAGCAGTACTTC
D gene: .; V gene: TRBV20-1; clone size: .; J gene: TRBJ1-1; CDR3 protein: CSASFREEAFF; CDR3 DNA: TGCAGTGCTAGCTTCAGAGAAGAAGCTTTCTTT
D gene: TRBD1; V gene: TRBV3-1/TRBV3-2; clone size: .; J gene: TRBJ1-6; CDR3 protein: CASSWGQGDNSPLHF; CDR3 DNA: TGTGCCAGCAGCTGGGGACAGGGAGATAATTCACCCCTCCACTTT
D gene: .; V gene: TRBV7-9; clone size: .; J gene: TRBJ1-1; CDR3 protein: CASSLKTGGSEAFF; CDR3 DNA: TGTGCCAGCAGCTTGAAGACAGGTGGCTCTGAAGCTTTCTTT
D gene: .; V gene: TRBV5-1; clone size: .; J gene: TRBJ2-4; CDR3 protein: CASSLAEGTAKNIQYF; CDR3 DNA: TGCGCCAGCAGCCTAGCCGAAGGGACAGCCAAAAACATTCAGTACTTC
D gene: .; V gene: TRBV2; clone size: .; J gene: TRBJ1-5; CDR3 protein: CASSEEAGDDQPQHF; CDR3 DNA: TGTGCCAGCAGTGAAGAAGCGGGGGACGACCAGCCCCAGCATTTT
D gene: TRBD1; V gene: TRBV5-1; clone size: .; J gene: TRBJ1-4; CDR3 protein: CASSQDRGDEKLFF; CDR3 DNA: TGCGCCAGCAGCCAGGACAGGGGAGATGAAAAACTGTTTTTT
D gene: TRBD2; V gene: TRBV9; clone size: .; J gene: TRBJ2-5; CDR3 protein: CASSVTSGGALETQYF; CDR3 DNA: TGTGCCAGCAGCGTTACTAGCGGGGGGGCCCTAGAGACCCAGTACTTC
D gene: .; V gene: TRBV20-1; clone size: .; J gene: TRBJ1-5; CDR3 protein: CSASADMGGNQPQHF; CDR3 DNA: TGCAGTGCTAGTGCTGACATGGGAGGCAATCAGCCCCAGCATTTT
D gene: .; V gene: TRBV7-2; clone size: .; J gene: TRBJ1-3; CDR3 protein: CASSLPTLSGNTIYF; CDR3 DNA: TGTGCCAGCAGCTTACCCACTCTCTCTGGAAACACCATATATTTT
D gene: .; V gene: TRBV7-2; clone size: few; J gene: TRBJ2-2; CDR3 protein: CASSSSGFNTGELFF; CDR3 DNA: TGTGCCAGCAGCTCAAGCGGGTTCAACACCGGGGAGCTGTTTTTT
D gene: .; V gene: TRBV18; clone size: .; J gene: TRBJ2-5; CDR3 protein: CASSSGTQETQYF; CDR3 DNA: TGTGCCAGCTCATCCGGGACACAAGAGACCCAGTACTTC
D gene: TRBD1; V gene: TRBV6-2/TRBV6-3; clone size: few; J gene: TRBJ1-1; CDR3 protein: CASSTGGTEAFF; CDR3 DNA: TGTGCCAGCAGTACAGGGGGCACTGAAGCTTTCTTT
D gene: .; V gene: TRBV6-2/TRBV6-3; clone size: .; J gene: TRBJ2-1; CDR3 protein: CASSVPGHPNEQFF; CDR3 DNA: TGTGCCAGCAGTGTTCCGGGACACCCCAATGAGCAGTTCTTC
D gene: .; V gene: TRBV21-1; clone size: .; J gene: TRBJ2-1; CDR3 protein: CASSTGLSYNEQFF; CDR3 DNA: TGTGCCAGCAGCACCGGGCTATCCTACAATGAGCAGTTCTTC
D gene: .; V gene: TRBV6-6; clone size: .; J gene: TRBJ1-4; CDR3 protein: CASSYGLEEKLFF; CDR3 DNA: TGTGCCAGCAGTTATGGGTTGGAGGAAAAACTGTTTTTT
D gene: .; V gene: TRBV30; clone size: .; J gene: TRBJ1-4; CDR3 protein: CAWTGGGLNEKLFF; CDR3 DNA: TGTGCCTGGACCGGGGGGGGGCTAAATGAAAAACTGTTTTTT
D gene: .; V gene: TRBV30; clone size: .; J gene: TRBJ2-1; CDR3 protein: CAWSFYSGEQFF; CDR3 DNA: TGTGCCTGGAGTTTTTATTCCGGTGAGCAGTTCTTC